These 21 T cell receptor beta chains originate from one sample sequenced in a study of control samples from healthy donors and cancer patients. Clones were sequenced by immunoSEQ multiplex PCR, and TCRdb holds only the in-frame ones, with some missing. Among roughly 43,000 clones listed, over 75% were seen once. Sample: PBMCs. The receptors were gathered from a woman aged 55-70 years with lung cancer.

In this sample, this clone turned up a few times. The chain combines TRBV29-1 with TRBJ2-3; TRBD1 is a possible D gene (6 bases). The V gene's germline CDR1 is SQVTM and CDR2 ANQGSEA. V was cut by 3 bases and J by 0 bases, with 22 bases left in between. The length of the CDR3 is 18 residues. For the CDR3, the DNA is TGCAGCGTTGATTCTAGTGCGATGACAGGAACTAGCACAGATACGCAGTATTTT. Its protein product is CSVDSSAMTGTSTDTQYF.

The chain joins TRBV2 to TRBJ2-1; the match to TRBD2 covers 10 bases. The CDR3 totals 16 residues. CDR1 and CDR2 (germline): SNHLY, FYNNEI. V gave up 1 base and J gave up 5 bases; unmatched junction bases: 5. CDR3 nucleotides: TGTGCCAGCAGTGAAGTCGGACTAGCGGCCGACAATGAGCAGTTCTTC. Protein sequence: CASSEVGLAADNEQFF.

The chain is built from TRBV29-1 and TRBJ1-1, with 11 bases lining up with TRBD1. Germline V gene data show CDR1 as SQVTM and CDR2 as ANQGSEA. V shed 5 bases and J 4 bases; nucleotides not matched to a gene: 15. The length of the CDR3 is 17 residues. In DNA, the CDR3 is TGCAGCGTTCCTTCCGTCGAGGACAGGGGGCTAGGCACTGAAGCTTTCTTT. This translates into CSVPSVEDRGLGTEAFF.

The chain links TRBV7-9 to TRBJ1-4; D call uncertain. V dropped 7 bases and J dropped 4 bases, with 10 bases sitting between them. CDR1 and CDR2 from the germline V gene are SEHNR and FQNEAQ (reference sequence). The CDR3 runs 13 residues. The CDR3, as DNA: TGTGCCAGCACCCGAGGAAATAATGAAAAACTGTTTTTT. Its protein product is CASTRGNNEKLFF.

The chain employs TRBV7-9 and TRBJ1-2; D may be TRBD1 (6 bases). CDR3 size: 12 residues. From germline, CDR1 is SEHNR and CDR2 FQNEAQ (reference sequence). With 3 bases removed from V and 4 bases from J, the gap between germline ends came to 6 bases. The CDR3 bases are TGTGCCAGCAGCTTGGACAGCTATGGCTACACCTTC. It translates to CASSLDSYGYTF. The full variable domain, with the rest looked up from reference TRBV7-9 and TRBJ1-2, is DTGVSQNPRHKITKRGQNVTFRCDPISEHNRLYWYRQTLGQGPEFLTYFQNEAQLEKSRLLSDRFSAERPKGSFSTLEIQRTEQGDSAMYLCASSLDSYGYTFGSGTRLTVV.

In this sample, this clone turned up once. The chain combines TRBV2 with TRBJ2-7; TRBD2 might be the D (6 bases). Germline CDR1 SNHLY, CDR2 FYNNEI. This CDR3 spans 14 amino acids. The ends were cut back, 6 bases at V and 1 base at J, with 13 bases in the middle. The CDR3 region is CASSDWGESYEQYF. The CDR3 DNA is TGTGCCAGCAGCGATTGGGGGGAATCCTACGAGCAGTACTTC. The variable domain in full, completed from reference TRBV2 and TRBJ2-7, reads EPEVTQTPSHQVTQMGQEVILRCVPISNHLYFYWYRQILGQKVEFLVSFYNNEISEKSEIFDDQFSVERPDGSNFTLKIRSTKLEDSAMYFCASSDWGESYEQYFGPGTRLTVT.

V gene TRBV2 combines with J gene TRBJ2-1; 10 bases match TRBD1. V shed 3 bases and J 8 bases; nucleotides not matched to a gene: 10. Per the germline V gene, CDR1 is SNHLY and CDR2 is FYNNEI. The CDR3 covers 16 residues. CDR3 coding DNA: TGTGCCAGCAGTGATATTCGGGACAGGGGCGGCCATGAGCAGTTCTTC. Amino acids: CASSDIRDRGGHEQFF.

The V call is TRBV30, the J call TRBJ2-3; 8 bases match TRBD1. The ends lost 2 bases at V and 1 base at J; junction bases unmatched: 5. Per germline, CDR1 GTSNPN and CDR2 SVGIG (reference sequence). The CDR3 covers 15 residues. CDR3 amino acids: CAWSSGRGRTDTQYF. The CDR3, as DNA: TGTGCCTGGAGTTCGGGCAGGGGGCGCACAGATACGCAGTATTTT. Drawing the rest from reference TRBV30 and TRBJ2-3, the complete variable domain is SQTIHQWPATLVQPVGSPLSLECTVEGTSNPNLYWYRQAAGRGLQLLFYSVGIGQISSEVPQNLSASRPQDRQFILSSKKLLLSDSGFYLCAWSSGRGRTDTQYFGPGTRLTVL.

This clone was seen a few times. This sequence joins TRBV2 and TRBJ2-1; no reliable D call. The CDR3 totals 12 residues. Germline V gene lookup returns CDR1 SNHLY and CDR2 FYNNEI. Between the trimmed V and J ends, which lost 8 bases and 8 bases, there was a span of 13 bases. The CDR3 region has the DNA TGTGCCAGCCGGGCTCTCGAAGATGAGCAGTTCTTC. It yields the protein CASRALEDEQFF.

This clone has more than one count but fewer than ten. The chain employs TRBV2 and TRBJ1-1; D not certain. Germline CDR1 SNHLY, CDR2 FYNNEI. The CDR3 extends over 16 amino acids. V was clipped by 3 bases and J by 0 bases, with 14 bases between them. The chain's CDR3 is CASSDTGSSMNTEAFF. Written as DNA, the CDR3 is TGTGCCAGCAGTGATACGGGGTCTTCTATGAACACTGAAGCTTTCTTT.

The chain has TRBV30 and TRBJ2-2; TRBD1 agrees at 9 bases. The CDR3 loop spans 14 amino acids. Germline CDR1 GTSNPN, CDR2 SVGIG (reference sequence). V was clipped by 4 bases and J by 12 bases; unmatched bases: 12. The CDR3 loop reads CAWTPGQGVWKLFF. In nucleotides, the CDR3 is TGTGCCTGGACCCCGGGACAGGGCGTGTGGAAGCTGTTTTTT.

The chain has TRBV5-4 and TRBJ2-7; D ambiguous. Trimming removed 4 bases from V and 3 bases from J, with 11 bases in between. The CDR3 runs to 13 residues. Germline V lookup: CDR1 SGHNT, CDR2 YYREEE (reference sequence). The CDR3, as DNA: TGTGCCAGCAGCCTAGATCCCGGCTACGAGCAGTACTTC. Translated: CASSLDPGYEQYF.

The V gene is TRBV6-5, the J gene TRBJ2-1, with 10 positions matching TRBD1. This CDR3 is built from 14 residues. Trimming cost V 6 bases and J 5 bases; bases outside gene matches: 4. Germline V gives CDR1 MNHEY, CDR2 SVGAGI. The DNA for the CDR3 is TGTGCCAGCAGCGACAGGGGGCGAAACAATGAGCAGTTCTTC. As protein: CASSDRGRNNEQFF.

This chain links TRBV7-9 with TRBJ1-5; no reliable D call. The length of the CDR3 is 17 residues. V gave up 5 bases and J gave up 9 bases, with 26 bases separating them. Per germline, CDR1 SEHNR and CDR2 FQNEAQ (reference sequence). The CDR3 loop is CASSLFSGGDSWPPQHF. As DNA, the CDR3 is TGTGCCAGCAGCCTATTTTCCGGCGGAGACTCCTGGCCGCCCCAGCATTTT.

This chain joins TRBV4-2 and TRBJ2-7; D remains unclear. The CDR3 is 14 residues long. V lost 0 bases to trimming and J lost 2 bases, with 8 bases between them. CDR1 LGHNA and CDR2 YNFKEQ come from the germline V gene. Here the CDR3 reads CASSQDRVAYEQYF. In nucleotides, the CDR3 is TGTGCCAGCAGCCAAGATCGAGTCGCCTACGAGCAGTACTTC.

The gene calls are TRBV6-6 and TRBJ2-4; D gene uncertain. Between the trimmed V and J ends, which lost 7 bases and 7 bases, there was a span of 14 bases. The germline CDR1 and CDR2 sequences are MNHNY and SVGAGI (reference sequence). CDR3 size: 13 residues. The CDR3 DNA reads as TGTGCCAGCACCTCCCCGGCAGATAACATTCAGTACTTC. Protein: CASTSPADNIQYF.

This sequence joins TRBV2 and TRBJ2-3; 9 bases are shared with TRBD2. The V segment lost 6 bases and the J segment 4 bases; nucleotides outside the gene matches: 5. Per germline, CDR1 SNHLY and CDR2 FYNNEI. This CDR3 has 14 residues. For the CDR3, the DNA is TGTGCCAGCAGCGCGGGAGGGCCCCCAGATACGCAGTATTTT. Residues: CASSAGGPPDTQYF.

The rearrangement links TRBV19 to TRBJ2-3; 10 bases map to TRBD2. Germline CDR1 is LNHDA and CDR2 is SQIVND (reference sequence). This CDR3 is 18 amino acids long. V was pared by 5 bases and J by 3 bases, with 14 bases of the junction left unmatched. Written as DNA, the CDR3 is TGTGCCAGTAGTTCAAGATCCCCCTCTAGCGGGAGTACAGATACGCAGTATTTT. Protein: CASSSRSPSSGSTDTQYF.

The chain combines TRBV29-1 with TRBJ1-3; D ambiguous. Trimming pared 5 bases from V and 4 bases from J, leaving 3 bases between. Germline loops: CDR1 SQVTM, CDR2 ANQGSEA. The length of the CDR3 is 10 residues. The CDR3 DNA reads TGCAGCGTTTGGGGAAACACCATATATTTT. It encodes CSVWGNTIYF.

This chain's CDR3 is CASSPGGEQFF. DNA of the CDR3: TGTGCCAGCTCTCCGGGAGGCGAGCAGTTCTTC. The chain employs TRBV28 and TRBJ2-1; 7 bases match TRBD2. This CDR3 has 11 amino acids. After removal of 8 bases from V and 10 bases from J, the junction contained 5 bases not matched to a gene. Germline V gene sequence: CDR1 MDHEN, CDR2 SYDVKM.

V is TRBV12-3 or TRBV12-4 and J is TRBJ1-5, with 9 bases identical to TRBD1. This CDR3 spans 13 amino acids. V trimming: 6 bases; J trimming: 9 bases; junction bases outside the gene matches: 6. The CDR3 reads CASRGTGFGPQHF. As DNA, the CDR3 is TGTGCCAGCAGGGGGACAGGGTTTGGGCCCCAGCATTTT.